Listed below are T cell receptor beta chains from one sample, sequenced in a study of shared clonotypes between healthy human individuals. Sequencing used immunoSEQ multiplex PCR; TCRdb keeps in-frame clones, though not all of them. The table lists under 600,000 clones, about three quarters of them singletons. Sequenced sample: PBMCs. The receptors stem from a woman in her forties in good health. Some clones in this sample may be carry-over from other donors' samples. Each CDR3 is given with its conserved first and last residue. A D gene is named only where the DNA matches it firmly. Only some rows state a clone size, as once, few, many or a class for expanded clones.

CASSRGPAGSEAFF TGTGCCAGCAGCCGGGGGCCGGCGGGTTCTGAAGCTTTCTTT . TRBV21-1 14 . TRBJ1-1
CASGAPDRGEQFF TGCGCCAGCGGAGCCCCCGACCGGGGGGAGCAGTTCTTC . TRBV10-2 13 . TRBJ2-1
CASSETGGAEQFF TGTGCCAGCAGTGAAACGGGGGGCGCTGAGCAGTTCTTC once TRBV2 13 . TRBJ2-1
CASNLAGAYEQYF TGTGCCAGCAACCTAGCGGGAGCCTACGAGCAGTACTTC . TRBV6-1 13 TRBD2 TRBJ2-7
CASSQDPHSGANVLTF TGTGCCAGCAGCCAAGATCCGCACTCTGGGGCCAACGTCCTGACTTTC few TRBV4-2 16 . TRBJ2-6
CASSSGHLNTEAFF TGTGCCAGCAGTTCGGGACATCTGAACACTGAAGCTTTCTTT . TRBV6-5 14 . TRBJ1-1
CASSQYRGRDYGYTF TGTGCCAGCAGCCAATACAGGGGGCGCGACTATGGCTACACCTTC . TRBV5-4 15 TRBD1 TRBJ1-2
CASSLGLGSDTQYF TGTGCCAGCAGCTTGGGCTTAGGTTCCGATACGCAGTATTTT . TRBV7-2 14 . TRBJ2-3
CASSFFQGLADAYEQYF TGTGCCAGCAGTTTTTTTCAGGGACTAGCGGATGCCTACGAGCAGTACTTC once TRBV28 17 TRBD2 TRBJ2-7
CASSLVAGAYEQYF TGTGCCAGCAGCTTGGTGGCAGGGGCCTACGAGCAGTACTTC . TRBV5-4 14 . TRBJ2-7
CASSGVPVSTDTQYF TGTGCCAGCTCAGGAGTCCCAGTTAGCACAGATACGCAGTATTTT . TRBV18 15 . TRBJ2-3